This record concerns one T cell receptor (beta chain) sequence. Its antigen is undetermined. CDR3 length: 13 residues. Trimming removed 6 bases from V and 2 bases from J; junction bases left unmatched: 3. Germline V gene sequence: CDR1 SEHNR, CDR2 FQNEAQ (reference sequence). These data are taken from a study of cytomegalovirus exposure and HLA in healthy donors. Broader study findings: Further analysis, carried out later, found HLA-associated TCR beta chains more clonally expanded than equally common other chains. The study labeled about 160 TCR beta chains cytomegalovirus-associated. Later analysis identified a missense DCLRE1C variant that was linked to TCR beta V- and J-gene trimming.

60 Vbeta and 13 Jbeta primers were used in PCR. Authors' processing steps: A follow-up analysis tallied tens of millions of unique TCR beta chains, 9 million to 11 million shared. Measured with immunoSEQ multiplex PCR; TCRdb has only the in-frame clones, and not every one. V and J calls and clone size follow that table, whereas D and trimming were derived from the DNA. The data contain about 150,000 clones, around 65% of them singletons. The sample consisted of PBMCs. V and J are TRBV7-9 and TRBJ2-5, with 7 bases lining up with TRBD1. The receptor's source is a woman between 25 and 40 years old in good health and CMV-seropositive. As DNA, the CDR3 is TGTGCCAGCAGGGGACAGCCTCAAGAGACCCAGTACTTC. Amino acid sequence: CASRGQPQETQYF.